Listed below are T cell receptor beta chains from one sample, sequenced in a study of T cells in localized non-small cell lung cancer. Libraries were prepared by immunoSEQ multiplex PCR; TCRdb keeps only in-frame clonotypes and omits some of them. Here the sample spans around 3,000 clones, roughly 32% being singletons. This sample comprised lung tumor tissue, obtained before any cancer treatment. The receptors stem from a female donor of 60 years or more with stage II squamous cell lung carcinoma. Each CDR3 is given without its conserved first and last residue.

ASSAGGNTEAF	11	TRBV9	TRBJ1-1
ASSLAGESFYGYT	13	TRBV11-3	TRBJ1-2
ASRANTPSSYNEQF	14	TRBV11-3	TRBJ2-1
ASSVWGNEKLF	11	TRBV9	TRBJ1-4
AWGTNNQPQH	10	TRBV30	TRBJ1-5
ASSNSAVPQQY	11	TRBV19	TRBJ2-7
ASSEKTGALQQPQH	14	TRBV9	TRBJ1-5
ASSRFLAGSPSYNEQF	16	TRBV7-5	TRBJ2-1
ASSLGGTLYGYT	12	TRBV11-3	TRBJ1-2
ASSSRGVMNTEAF	13	TRBV11-3	TRBJ1-1
ASSPRDNEQF	10	TRBV18	TRBJ2-1
ASRLRIEAF	9	TRBV19	TRBJ1-1
ASSLTGGTTEELF	13	TRBV11-3	TRBJ2-2
ASSPTGLAGGPEQF	14	TRBV18	TRBJ2-1
ASSVIAGGLNTQY	13	TRBV9	TRBJ2-3
ASSSTGTGPLAEYGYT	16	TRBV18	TRBJ1-2
ASSYLVTQPQH	11	TRBV6-8	TRBJ1-5
ASTLTGGGGTEAF	13	TRBV9	TRBJ1-1
ASSGARGTEAF	11	TRBV25-1	TRBJ1-1
ASSQSSGGYQETQY	14	TRBV1	TRBJ2-5
ASSIQQTISGANVLT	15	TRBV19	TRBJ2-6
ASSLTQGNEKLF	12	TRBV5-1	TRBJ1-4
ASSKLGGEWSYNEQF	15	TRBV19	TRBJ2-1
ASRGTEYNYEQY	12	TRBV6-8	TRBJ2-7
ASSASFPGQSSYNSPLH	17	TRBV19	TRBJ1-6
AWSEALRNQPQH	12	TRBV30	TRBJ1-5
ASRIRGPTDTQY	12	TRBV11-3	TRBJ2-3
ASSHLQGMNTEAF	13	TRBV11-3	TRBJ1-1
ASSGAGIEAF	10	TRBV9	TRBJ1-1
ATLHQNTEAF	10	TRBV28	TRBJ1-1
ASRPEGTGGYYGYT	14	TRBV6-8	TRBJ1-2
ASSLASLAMNTEAF	14	TRBV11-3	TRBJ1-1
ASNGGGDNEKLF	12	TRBV6-8	TRBJ1-4
ASSLGYGGNTEAF	13	TRBV5-1	TRBJ1-1
SVEWQGPTGYGYT	13	TRBV29-1	TRBJ1-2
ASRQRQSSYNSPLH	14	TRBV6-8	TRBJ1-6